The 27 T cell receptor beta chains below all came from one sample that was sequenced in a study of beta chain features in type 1 diabetes. As every portion of the isolated RNA was reverse transcribed, the sequencing read expressed TCRB transcripts. Profiled with immunoSEQ multiplex PCR; TCRdb holds only in-frame clones, not every one. The sample contains around 180,000 clones, roughly 8% of which appear only once. General study points: Shortening of TCRB CDR3s, moderate but significant, appeared in all four CD4+ subsets of Type 1 diabetes patients.

Their antigens remain unidentified. The material sequenced was central memory CD4+ T cells from blood. Receptors were obtained from a man younger than 35 with type 1 diabetes.

J is TRBJ1-2 and V is TRBV2; tentatively, D is TRBD1 (5 bases). CDR3 length: 14 residues. V lost 2 bases and J lost 1, with 8 bases in between. Germline loops: CDR1 SNHLY, CDR2 FYNNEI. The CDR3 loop reads CASSESGLNYGYTF. CDR3 coding DNA: TGTGCCAGCAGTGAATCAGGGCTTAACTATGGCTACACCTTC.

This clone was counted only a few times. The chain couples TRBV18 to TRBJ1-1; D gene unclear. Trimming removed 3 bases from V and 3 bases from J, with 8 bases in between. The CDR3 sequence is 13 residues long. The germline gives CDR1 KGHSH, CDR2 LQKENI. CDR3 residues: CASSPLRDTEAFF. The CDR3 nucleotides read TGTGCCAGCTCACCCCTGAGGGACACTGAAGCTTTCTTT.

This clone was seen only a few times. V gene TRBV28 combines with J gene TRBJ2-1; D gene unclear. This CDR3 has 12 amino acids. The germline V and J ends were trimmed by 3 bases and 12 bases, with 12 bases remaining between them. Germline V gene lookup returns CDR1 MDHEN and CDR2 SYDVKM. The CDR3, as DNA: TGTGCCAGCAGTTTGTTGTCGAGTACGCAGTTCTTC. It specifies CASSLLSSTQFF.

The chain combines TRBV2 with TRBJ2-7; possibly TRBD2 for D (7 bases). The V and J ends lost 8 bases and 1 base respectively, with 18 bases between them. Per germline, CDR1 SNHLY and CDR2 FYNNEI. The CDR3 has 15 residues. CDR3: CASSELAGASYEQYF. CDR3 bases: TGTGCCAGCTCTGAGCTTGCGGGGGCGTCCTACGAGCAGTACTTC.

This chain joins TRBV11-2 and TRBJ2-3, with a tentative D call TRBD1 (5 bases). Germline V gives CDR1 SGHAT, CDR2 FQNNGV. The CDR3 consists of 16 residues. V lost 4 bases and J 1 base, leaving 15 bases between the germline ends. This CDR3 reads CASSSRTKRGTDTQYF. Here the CDR3 DNA reads TGTGCCAGCAGCTCCCGGACAAAAAGGGGCACAGATACGCAGTATTTT.

V usage is TRBV28 and J usage is TRBJ2-7, with a possible D match to TRBD2 (6 bases). The CDR3 has 13 residues. Trimming took off 6 bases at V and 8 bases at J, with 17 bases between the two ends. Germline values: CDR1 MDHEN, CDR2 SYDVKM. The CDR3 DNA reads as TGTGCCAGCAGCGCCGTTACGACTAGTCAGCAGTACTTC. It yields the protein CASSAVTTSQQYF.

This clone was counted a few times. The DNA for the CDR3 is TGTGCCAGCAGGGGTCTGAACAGCAAAGAGACCCAGTACTTC. Translated, it gives CASRGLNSKETQYF. The chain carries TRBV5-4 and TRBJ2-5; D gene ambiguous. The germline V gene has CDR1 SGHNT and CDR2 YYREEE (reference sequence). This CDR3 has 14 amino acids. V lost 5 bases to trimming and J lost 3 bases, with 14 bases between them.

This clone was counted a few times. The rearrangement links TRBV7-2 to TRBJ2-2; no reliable D call. The V and J ends lost 4 bases and 4 bases respectively, with 10 bases between them. The CDR3 consists of 14 residues. CDR1 is SGHTA and CDR2 is FQGNSA in the germline V gene. The CDR3 loop reads CASSSLGGTGELFF. The CDR3 coding sequence is TGTGCCAGCAGCTCCCTCGGCGGCACCGGGGAGCTGTTTTTT.

The J gene is TRBJ2-1, the V gene TRBV2; D perhaps matches TRBD2 (6 bases). Trimming left V 5 bases short and J 0 bases short, with 11 bases between. There are 15 residues in the CDR3. Germline V lookup: CDR1 SNHLY, CDR2 FYNNEI. The CDR3 DNA reads TGTGCCAGCAGTCGGGACTTGAGCTCCTACAATGAGCAGTTCTTC. Translation gives CASSRDLSSYNEQFF.

This clone appeared many times. The CDR3 DNA follows: TGTGCCAGTACCGAAAGTGGGCAGGGAGGTTTGTTCTTC. Translated, it gives CASTESGQGGLFF. V usage is TRBV19 and J usage is TRBJ2-1, with D possibly being TRBD2 (6 bases). Germline assignment: CDR1 LNHDA and CDR2 SQIVND (reference sequence). This CDR3 region has 13 residues. V shed 7 bases and J shed 15 bases, with 22 bases lying between them.

The table lists this clone with a few counts. V is TRBV27 and J is TRBJ2-6; a possible D gene is TRBD1 (6 bases). The germline CDR1 and CDR2 sequences are MNHEY and SMNVEV (reference sequence). CDR3 length equals 16 residues. Trimming shortened V by 4 bases and J by 0 bases, and 10 bases separated the two germline ends. CDR3 coding DNA: TGTGCCAGCAGTTCGATACAGGGCTCTGGGGCCAACGTCCTGACTTTC. Translation gives CASSSIQGSGANVLTF.

This clone has only a few counts. This chain connects TRBV7-2 to TRBJ1-1, with 8 bases identical to TRBD1. In germline, CDR1 is SGHTA, CDR2 FQGNSA. The V gene end was trimmed by 1 base and the J gene end by 3 bases; junction bases not matched to a gene: 7. The length of the CDR3 is 16 residues. In nucleotides, the CDR3 is TGTGCCAGCAGCTTAGGATCAGGGGGCGCATACACTGAAGCTTTCTTT. This translates into CASSLGSGGAYTEAFF.

The chain couples TRBV6-5 to TRBJ2-3; TRBD2 is a possible D gene (5 bases). CDR3 size: 14 residues. V was trimmed by 0 bases and J by 2 bases, leaving 6 bases between them. Germline-derived CDR1 and CDR2 are MNHEY and SVGAGI. The CDR3 here is CASSYSEDTDTQYF. The CDR3 coding sequence is TGTGCCAGCAGTTACTCGGAGGACACAGATACGCAGTATTTT.

This clone showed up just a few times. The sample holds other DNA sequences that translate to the same CDR3. This rearrangement joins TRBV7-2 to TRBJ2-7; D remains unclear. The germline V and J ends were trimmed by 5 bases and 3 bases, with 14 bases remaining between them. Looked up from germline, CDR1 is SGHTA and CDR2 is FQGNSA. The CDR3 is 14 residues long. The CDR3 is CASSPSRSLYEQYF. DNA of the CDR3: TGTGCCAGCAGCCCTTCGCGGTCTCTCTACGAGCAGTACTTC.

The chain is built from TRBV28 and TRBJ2-7; 8 nucleotides match TRBD2. The CDR3 spans 14 residues. The V gene end was trimmed by 3 bases and the J gene end by 4 bases; junction bases not matched to a gene: 5. Germline CDR1 MDHEN, CDR2 SYDVKM. CDR3 in DNA: TGTGCCAGCAGTTTTAGCGGGGTGGGTTACGAGCAGTACTTC. As protein: CASSFSGVGYEQYF.

The rearrangement joins TRBV28 to TRBJ1-5; possibly TRBD1 for D (5 bases). V lost 10 bases, J lost 2 bases, and 12 bases lay in between. The CDR3 covers 13 residues. Germline assignment: CDR1 MDHEN and CDR2 SYDVKM. Here the CDR3 reads CATRRGGNQPQHF. The CDR3 DNA reads as TGTGCCACCCGCCGGGGGGGCAATCAGCCCCAGCATTTT.

This chain connects TRBV10-3 to TRBJ2-7; D is undetermined. The V end lost 3 bases, the J end lost 1 base, and 4 bases lay between the germline ends. This CDR3 spans 12 amino acids. Germline V gene sequence: CDR1 ENHRY, CDR2 SYGVKD. CDR3 bases: TGTGCCATCAGTGAAGAGTCCTACGAGCAGTACTTC. Translated: CAISEESYEQYF.

V gene TRBV30 combines with J gene TRBJ2-5; D is possibly TRBD2 (5 bases). Trimming took off 2 bases at V and 5 bases at J, with 15 bases between the two ends. Looked up from germline, CDR1 is GTSNPN and CDR2 is SVGIG (reference sequence). This CDR3 contains 14 residues. CDR3 sequence reads: CAWSRAGSWETQYF. The CDR3 DNA reads TGTGCCTGGAGTCGGGCGGGCTCGTGGGAGACCCAGTACTTC.

The table lists this clone with a few counts. The V gene is TRBV28, the J gene TRBJ1-2, with TRBD1 matching 8 bases. J was trimmed by 0 bases and V by 6 bases; bases with no gene match: 6. CDR1 is MDHEN and CDR2 is SYDVKM in the germline V gene. The CDR3 runs to 15 residues. CDR3 residues: CASSRPGGPNYGYTF. In DNA form, the CDR3 reads TGTGCCAGCAGCAGGCCAGGGGGCCCTAACTATGGCTACACCTTC.

At least ten counts were recorded for this clone. The J gene is TRBJ2-1, the V gene TRBV29-1; D possibly corresponds to TRBD2 (5 bases). The length of the CDR3 is 13 residues. CDR1 SQVTM and CDR2 ANQGSEA come from the germline V gene. Trimming shortened V by 3 bases and J by 6 bases, and 12 bases separated the two germline ends. CDR3 nucleotide sequence: TGCAGCGTTGAGCGAGGGTCGGGCAATGAGCAGTTCTTC. It specifies CSVERGSGNEQFF.

V is TRBV7-9 and J is TRBJ2-3; D not certain. This CDR3 has 13 residues. Trimming took 1 base from V and 5 from J, leaving 7 bases between them. The germline V gene has CDR1 SEHNR and CDR2 FQNEAQ (reference sequence). The DNA for the CDR3 is TGTGCCAGCAGCTTAGACCTCGGAGATACGCAGTATTTT. The encoded protein is CASSLDLGDTQYF.

This clone came up a few times. The genes are TRBV18 and TRBJ1-1; TRBD1 matches at 7 bases. The CDR3 has 13 residues. Losses at the gene ends were 8 bases for V and 4 bases for J; bases not matched to a gene: 7. The V gene's germline CDR1 is KGHSH and CDR2 LQKENI. This CDR3 is CASLQGQSTEAFF. The CDR3 coding sequence is TGTGCCAGCCTACAGGGACAGAGCACTGAAGCTTTCTTT.

The rearrangement links TRBV19 to TRBJ2-7; 11 nucleotides line up with TRBD2. Germline trimming cut 6 bases from V and 4 bases from J; bases unmatched to any gene: 14. CDR1 LNHDA and CDR2 SQIVND come from the germline V gene (reference sequence). There are 17 residues in the CDR3. CDR3 DNA: TGTGCCAGTAGCGCCTTTAACCTCGGGACTAGCGGTTACGAGCAGTACTTC. Protein: CASSAFNLGTSGYEQYF.

V usage is TRBV10-3 and J usage is TRBJ2-1; 13 nucleotides match TRBD2. CDR1 and CDR2 from the germline V gene are ENHRY and SYGVKD. There are 15 residues in the CDR3. Trimming removed 6 bases from V and 8 bases from J; junction bases left unmatched: 7. The CDR3 DNA is TGTGCCATCAGCGTTACTAGCGGGAGGGCCGATGAGCAGTTCTTC. Translation: CAISVTSGRADEQFF.

J is TRBJ1-6 and V is TRBV9; 9 nucleotides agree with TRBD1. V lost 4 bases to trimming and J lost 7 bases; unmatched junction nucleotides: 6. Germline V gene sequence: CDR1 SGDLS, CDR2 YYNGEE. This CDR3 region has 15 residues. Written as DNA, the CDR3 is TGTGCCAGCAGCCCGAGACAGGGGGGGAATTCACCCCTCCACTTT. It codes for CASSPRQGGNSPLHF.

Worth noting for this clone: Other nucleotide sequences from this sample produce the same CDR3. V gene TRBV5-6 combines with J gene TRBJ1-1; TRBD1 is a possible D gene (5 bases). In germline, CDR1 is SGHDT, CDR2 YYEEEE. CDR3 length equals 13 residues. Trimming stripped 0 bases from V and 4 bases from J, with 7 bases between. The CDR3 DNA reads TGTGCCAGCAGCTTGGGGGGGGGCACTGAAGCTTTCTTT. Protein product: CASSLGGGTEAFF.

This clone has just a few counts. CDR3 nucleotide sequence: TGTGCCAGCAGTTACAGGGCTGATGGCTACGAGCAGTACTTC. This translates into CASSYRADGYEQYF. This chain links TRBV27 with TRBJ2-7, with D perhaps TRBD1 (6 bases). The CDR3 is made up of 14 amino acids. CDR1 MNHEY and CDR2 SMNVEV come from the germline V gene (reference sequence). Trimming stripped 4 bases from V and 3 bases from J, with 13 bases between.